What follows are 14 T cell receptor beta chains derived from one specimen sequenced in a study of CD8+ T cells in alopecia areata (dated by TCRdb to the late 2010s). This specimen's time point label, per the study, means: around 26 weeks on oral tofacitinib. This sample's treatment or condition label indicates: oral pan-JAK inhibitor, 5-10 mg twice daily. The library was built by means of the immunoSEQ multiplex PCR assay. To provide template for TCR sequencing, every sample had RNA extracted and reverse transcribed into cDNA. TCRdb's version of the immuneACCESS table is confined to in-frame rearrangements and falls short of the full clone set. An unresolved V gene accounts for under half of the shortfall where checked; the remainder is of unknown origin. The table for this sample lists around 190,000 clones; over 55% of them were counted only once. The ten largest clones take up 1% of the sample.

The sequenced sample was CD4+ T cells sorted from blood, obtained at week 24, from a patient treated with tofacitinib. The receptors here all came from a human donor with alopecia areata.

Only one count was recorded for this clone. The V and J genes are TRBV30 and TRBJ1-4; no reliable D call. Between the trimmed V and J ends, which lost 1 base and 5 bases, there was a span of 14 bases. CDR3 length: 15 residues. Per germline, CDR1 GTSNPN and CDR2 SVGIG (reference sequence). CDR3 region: CAWSGVGLMNEKLFF. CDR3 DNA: TGTGCCTGGAGTGGGGTCGGACTGATGAATGAAAAACTGTTTTTT.

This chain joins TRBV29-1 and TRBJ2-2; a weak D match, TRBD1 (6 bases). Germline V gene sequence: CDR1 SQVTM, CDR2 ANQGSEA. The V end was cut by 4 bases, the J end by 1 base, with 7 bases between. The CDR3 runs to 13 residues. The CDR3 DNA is TGCAGCGTTGGGACAGTGAACACCGGGGAGCTGTTTTTT. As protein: CSVGTVNTGELFF.

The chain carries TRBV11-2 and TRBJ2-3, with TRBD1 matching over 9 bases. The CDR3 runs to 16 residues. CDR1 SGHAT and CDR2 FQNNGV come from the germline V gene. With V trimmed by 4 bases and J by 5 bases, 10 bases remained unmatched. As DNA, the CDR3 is TGTGCCAGCAGCTCCCGGAGACAGGGGGGAGGAGATACGCAGTATTTT. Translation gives CASSSRRQGGGDTQYF.

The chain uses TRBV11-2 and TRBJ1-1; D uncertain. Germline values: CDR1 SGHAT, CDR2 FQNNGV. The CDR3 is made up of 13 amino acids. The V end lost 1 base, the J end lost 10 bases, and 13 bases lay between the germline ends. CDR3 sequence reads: CASSLGSTLGAFF. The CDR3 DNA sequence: TGTGCCAGCAGCTTAGGGTCTACCCTGGGAGCTTTCTTT.

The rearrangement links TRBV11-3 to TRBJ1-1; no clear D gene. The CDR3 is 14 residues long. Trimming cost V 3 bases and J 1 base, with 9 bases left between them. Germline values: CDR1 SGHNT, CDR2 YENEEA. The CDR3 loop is CASSFTKGNTEAFF. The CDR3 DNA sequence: TGTGCCAGCAGCTTTACCAAGGGGAACACTGAAGCTTTCTTT.

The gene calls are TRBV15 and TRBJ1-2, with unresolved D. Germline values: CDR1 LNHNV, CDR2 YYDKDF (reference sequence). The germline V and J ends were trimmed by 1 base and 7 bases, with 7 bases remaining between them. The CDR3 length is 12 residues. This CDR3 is CATSRARGGYTF. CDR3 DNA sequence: TGTGCCACCAGCAGAGCCCGGGGTGGCTACACCTTC.

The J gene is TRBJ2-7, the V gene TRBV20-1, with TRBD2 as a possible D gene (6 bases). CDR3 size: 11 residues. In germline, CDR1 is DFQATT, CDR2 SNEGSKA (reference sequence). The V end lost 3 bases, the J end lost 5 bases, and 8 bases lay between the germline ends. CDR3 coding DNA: TGCAGTGCTAGCGGGGGAAACGAGCAGTACTTC. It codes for CSASGGNEQYF.

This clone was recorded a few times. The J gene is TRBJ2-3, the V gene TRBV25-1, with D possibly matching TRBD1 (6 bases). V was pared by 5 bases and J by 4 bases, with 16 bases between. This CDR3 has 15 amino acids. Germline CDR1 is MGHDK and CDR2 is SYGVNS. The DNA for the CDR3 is TGTGCCAGCAGTAGACCGATGGGGGCGGCAGATACGCAGTATTTT. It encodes CASSRPMGAADTQYF.

CDR3 sequence: CASSLPGGELFF. DNA of the CDR3: TGTGCCAGCAGTTTACCAGGGGGGGAGCTGTTTTTT. This chain connects TRBV27 to TRBJ2-2; tentatively, D is TRBD1 (5 bases). The CDR3 runs 12 residues. Germline-derived CDR1 and CDR2 are MNHEY and SMNVEV (reference sequence). V gave up 2 bases and J gave up 8 bases, with 6 bases separating them.

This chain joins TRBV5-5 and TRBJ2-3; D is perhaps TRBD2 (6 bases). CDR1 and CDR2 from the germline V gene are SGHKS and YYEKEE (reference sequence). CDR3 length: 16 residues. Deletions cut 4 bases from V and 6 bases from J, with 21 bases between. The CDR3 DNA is TGTGCCAGCAGCCGAAGGGGTAACGGGGGAGGCGATACGCAGTATTTT. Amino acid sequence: CASSRRGNGGGDTQYF. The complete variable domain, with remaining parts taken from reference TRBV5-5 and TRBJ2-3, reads DAGVTQSPTHLIKTRGQQVTLRCSPISGHKSVSWYQQVLGQGPQFIFQYYEKEERGRGNFPDRFSARQFPNYSSELNVNALLLGDSALYLCASSRRGNGGGDTQYFGPGTRLTVL.

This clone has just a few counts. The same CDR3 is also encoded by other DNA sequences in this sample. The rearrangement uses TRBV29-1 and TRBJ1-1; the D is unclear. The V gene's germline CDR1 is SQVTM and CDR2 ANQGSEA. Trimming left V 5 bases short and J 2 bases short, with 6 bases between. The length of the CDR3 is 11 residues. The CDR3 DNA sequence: TGCAGCGTTAGTCTTAACACTGAAGCTTTCTTT. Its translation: CSVSLNTEAFF.

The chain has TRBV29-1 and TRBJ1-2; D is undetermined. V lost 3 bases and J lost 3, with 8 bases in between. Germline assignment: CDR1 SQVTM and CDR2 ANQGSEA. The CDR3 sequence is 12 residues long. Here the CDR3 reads CSVDRTDYGYTF. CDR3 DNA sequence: TGCAGCGTTGACCGGACGGACTATGGCTACACCTTC.

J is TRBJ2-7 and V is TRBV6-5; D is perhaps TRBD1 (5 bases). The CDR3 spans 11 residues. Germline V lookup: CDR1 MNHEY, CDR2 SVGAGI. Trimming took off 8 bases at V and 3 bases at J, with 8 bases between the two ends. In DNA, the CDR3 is TGTGCCAGCGGGGCACTCTACGAGCAGTACTTC. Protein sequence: CASGALYEQYF.

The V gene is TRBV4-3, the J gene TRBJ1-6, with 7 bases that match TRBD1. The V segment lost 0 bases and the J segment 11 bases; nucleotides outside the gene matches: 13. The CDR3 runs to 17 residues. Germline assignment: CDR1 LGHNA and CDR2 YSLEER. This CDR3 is CASSQDPSRQGVTPLHF. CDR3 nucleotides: TGCGCCAGCAGCCAAGATCCGTCGAGGCAGGGGGTCACACCCCTCCACTTT.